The 24 T cell receptor beta chains in this list originate from one sample, sequenced in a study of regulatory T cells in long-lasting Graves disease. Specified time point: persistent/refractory GD, antithyroid drugs over 5 years with positive TRAb. Extracted RNA from PBMCs served as the source of the TCR library. In building TCR beta libraries, iRepertoire HTBI primers were used together with Arm-PCR of CDR3 regions. TCRdb reanalysed the multiplex PCR reads using MiXCR and keeps one entry per CDR3 protein. This sample has fewer than 450,000 distinct CDR3 sequences, with around 21% found just once. The input for sequencing was peripheral blood mononuclear cells (PBMCs), taken when the disease was refractory, from a patient treated with antithyroid drugs. The source is a female donor with Graves disease.

The chain carries TRBV19 and TRBJ1-1; the D gene is possibly TRBD1 (5 bases). This CDR3 comprises 12 residues. V dropped 7 bases and J dropped 3 bases, with 9 bases sitting between them. Germline loops: CDR1 LNHDA, CDR2 SQIVND (reference sequence). The CDR3 loop is CASIPGDTEAFF. The CDR3 DNA is TGTGCCAGTATCCCGGGGGACACTGAAGCTTTCTTT. The full variable domain, in which reference TRBV19 and TRBJ1-1 provide the parts outside the CDR3, is DGGITQSPKYLFRKEGQNVTLSCEQNLNHDAMYWYRQDPGQGLRLIYYSQIVNDFQKGDIAEGYSVSREKKESFPLTVTSAQKNPTAFYLCASIPGDTEAFFGQGTRLTVV.

In its sample, this clonotype was seen many times. The genes are TRBV2 and TRBJ1-5; 11 positions agree with TRBD1. The CDR3 spans 15 residues. CDR1 and CDR2 from the germline V gene are SNHLY and FYNNEI. With V trimmed by 8 bases and J by 4 bases, 7 bases remained unmatched. CDR3 region: CASGGTGGRNQPQHF. The CDR3 bases are TGTGCCAGCGGGGGGACAGGGGGTAGGAATCAGCCCCAGCATTTT.

J is TRBJ1-2 and V is TRBV7-2, with a weak D call TRBD1 (5 bases). Germline V gene lookup returns CDR1 SGHTA and CDR2 FQGNSA. This CDR3 has 16 residues. V lost 0 bases, J lost 3 bases, and 14 bases lay in between. The CDR3 DNA follows: TGTGCCAGCAGCTTAGCATGGTCAGGGCCCCACTATGGCTACACCTTC. As protein: CASSLAWSGPHYGYTF.

This clonotype turned up a few times. The genes are TRBV6-1 and TRBJ2-5, with D possibly being TRBD2 (6 bases). CDR3 size: 11 residues. Germline lookup yields CDR1 MNHNS and CDR2 SASEGT. Trimming removed 10 bases at V and 5 bases at J, with 11 bases between. CDR3 region: CATLLAETQYF. CDR3 nucleotide sequence: TGTGCCACCCTACTAGCCGAGACCCAGTACTTC.

CDR3 DNA sequence: TGTGCCAGTATCGGCGGGCGGTATGGCTACACCTTC. It is translated as CASIGGRYGYTF. The rearrangement joins TRBV19 to TRBJ1-2; no firm D call. V lost 7 bases and J 5 bases, leaving 11 bases between the germline ends. The CDR3 covers 12 residues. CDR1 and CDR2 (germline): LNHDA, SQIVND (reference sequence).

This clonotype was seen a handful of times. The chain joins TRBV7-6 to TRBJ2-7; 7 bases align to TRBD2. The length of the CDR3 is 15 residues. The germline gives CDR1 SGHVS, CDR2 FNYEAQ. V gave up 0 bases and J gave up 6 bases; unmatched junction bases: 8. The CDR3 DNA reads as TGTGCCAGCAGCTTAGCGAGGGAGGGCCTTGCCGAGCAGTACTTC. Its translation is CASSLAREGLAEQYF.

The chain uses TRBV19 and TRBJ2-1; 9 positions agree with TRBD2. CDR1 and CDR2 from the germline V gene are LNHDA and SQIVND (reference sequence). The V and J ends lost 5 bases and 11 bases, in that order; junction bases with no gene match: 4. The CDR3 runs 12 residues. DNA of the CDR3: TGTGCCAGTAGTGATAGCGGGGGAAAGCAGTTCTTC. Protein product: CASSDSGGKQFF.

This clonotype turned up a few times. The chain links TRBV6-2 or TRBV6-3 to TRBJ2-7; perhaps D is TRBD1 or TRBD2 (5 bases each). The germline CDR1 and CDR2 sequences are MNHEY and SVGEGT. The CDR3 consists of 13 residues. V was clipped by 8 bases and J by 7 bases, with 18 bases between them. The CDR3 is CASGTMNLREQYF. The CDR3, as DNA: TGTGCCAGCGGGACCATGAATCTACGGGAGCAGTACTTC.

This rearrangement joins TRBV12-3 or TRBV12-4 to TRBJ1-5; 7 bases fit TRBD1. The CDR3 has 14 residues. After removal of 7 bases from V and 4 bases from J, the junction contained 7 bases not matched to a gene. This chain's CDR3 is CASNPQGMNQPQHF. The DNA for the CDR3 is TGTGCCAGCAACCCACAGGGGATGAATCAGCCCCAGCATTTT.

This clonotype was found a few times. The V call is TRBV3-1, the J call TRBJ2-5; possibly TRBD2 for D (6 bases). The germline V gene encodes CDR1 LGHDT and CDR2 YNNKEL (reference sequence). Trimming cost V 0 bases and J 4 bases, with 12 bases left between them. This CDR3 comprises 15 residues. The CDR3 region is CASSQERGLAETQYF. The DNA of the CDR3 is TGTGCCAGCAGCCAAGAACGGGGGTTGGCAGAGACCCAGTACTTC.

This chain connects TRBV6-4 to TRBJ1-5; a weak D match, TRBD1 (6 bases). Trimming left V 8 bases short and J 1 base short, with 18 bases between. This CDR3 contains 16 residues. Germline CDR1 and CDR2: MRHNA and SNTAGT. The CDR3: CASSPSGVRSNQPQHF. In DNA form, the CDR3 reads TGTGCCAGCTCACCATCAGGGGTTAGGAGCAATCAGCCCCAGCATTTT.

Details on this clonotype: This may stem from a read error, because a much larger clone lies one nucleotide away. This chain links TRBV12-3 or TRBV12-4 with TRBJ1-1; the D is unclear. This CDR3 region has 14 residues. The CDR3 DNA reads as TGTGCCAGCAATGATGGACTCCCGAGGACTGAAACTTTCTTT. Translation gives CASNDGLPRTETFF.

This clonotype was recorded many times. This rearrangement joins TRBV24-1 to TRBJ2-1; 10 bases line up with TRBD2. This CDR3 is 16 amino acids long. Germline CDR1 KGHDR, CDR2 SFDVKD. The V and J ends lost 3 bases and 3 bases, in that order; junction bases with no gene match: 4. CDR3: CATSDPSSGSYNEQFF. CDR3 nucleotide sequence: TGTGCCACCAGTGATCCTTCTAGCGGGAGCTACAATGAGCAGTTCTTC.

This sequence joins TRBV12-3 or TRBV12-4 and TRBJ2-3, with unresolved D. This CDR3 region has 14 residues. Trimming took off 3 bases at V and 4 bases at J, with 11 bases between the two ends. The CDR3 is CASSFGVLADTQYF. Here the CDR3 DNA reads TGTGCCAGCAGTTTTGGGGTCTTGGCAGATACGCAGTATTTT.

This clonotype was counted many times. The J gene is TRBJ1-5, the V gene TRBV11-2; D gene unclear. This CDR3 is 15 amino acids long. Germline V CDR1 and CDR2: SGHAT, FQNNGV. V lost 1 base, J lost 4 bases, and 11 bases lay in between. For the CDR3, the DNA is TGTGCCAGCAGCTTAGGGGCAGGCTTGAATCAGCCCCAGCATTTT. Its protein is CASSLGAGLNQPQHF.

This clonotype appeared a few times. The chain carries TRBV7-2 and TRBJ1-2, with D perhaps TRBD1 (6 bases). The CDR3 is 13 residues long. V gave up 5 bases and J gave up 8 bases, with 15 bases separating them. Germline V gives CDR1 SGHTA, CDR2 FQGNSA. CDR3 DNA sequence: TGTGCCAGCAGCCCGGGACATCCGGAGGGCTACACCTTC. This gives the protein CASSPGHPEGYTF.

About this clonotype: This may stem from a read error, because a much larger clone lies one nucleotide away. Given the absence of the conserved phenylalanine or tryptophan at the CDR3 end, a read error is likely. J is TRBJ1-1 and V is TRBV7-9; D is uncertain. Trimming shortened V by 2 bases and J by 0 bases, and 4 bases separated the two germline ends. The CDR3 consists of 13 residues. Looked up from germline, CDR1 is SEHNR and CDR2 is FQNEAQ (reference sequence). The chain's CDR3 is CASSLWVNTEAFL. In DNA form, the CDR3 reads TGTGCCAGCAGCTTATGGGTGAACACTGAAGCTTTCCTT.

This clonotype has only a few counts. This chain connects TRBV20-1 to TRBJ1-5, with D unclear. The V end lost 0 bases, the J end lost 2 bases, and 14 bases lay between the germline ends. CDR3 length equals 16 residues. Germline V gene lookup returns CDR1 DFQATT and CDR2 SNEGSKA (reference sequence). The CDR3 spells CSARDSYLRGNQPQHF. The CDR3 coding sequence is TGCAGTGCTAGAGATTCATATCTCCGGGGCAATCAGCCCCAGCATTTT.

In this sample, this clonotype turned up a few times. The chain employs TRBV11-2 and TRBJ2-5; no definite D call. The CDR3 loop spans 14 amino acids. Germline loops: CDR1 SGHAT, CDR2 FQNNGV. V lost 4 bases, J lost 2 bases, and 11 bases lay in between. CDR3 sequence reads: CASSSKEKQETQYF. CDR3 DNA sequence: TGTGCCAGCAGCTCTAAGGAGAAACAAGAGACCCAGTACTTC.

This clonotype was seen only a few times. J is TRBJ2-7 and V is TRBV6-2 or TRBV6-3; D gene ambiguous. Germline V gives CDR1 MNHEY, CDR2 SVGEGT. Trimming stripped 4 bases from V and 0 bases from J, with 7 bases between. The CDR3 covers 13 residues. This CDR3 is CASSSPASYEQYF. Here the CDR3 DNA reads TGTGCCAGCAGTTCACCGGCCTCCTACGAGCAGTACTTC.

The chain couples TRBV6-1 to TRBJ2-1; 11 bases match TRBD2. Germline loops: CDR1 MNHNS, CDR2 SASEGT. V trimming: 6 bases; J trimming: 0 bases; junction bases outside the gene matches: 19. This CDR3 comprises 21 residues. The CDR3 nucleotides read TGTGCCAGCAGACCCCCCCCTAGCGGGAGGTCGGACCGTAGCTCCTACAATGAGCAGTTCTTC. Its translation is CASRPPPSGRSDRSSYNEQFF.

This clonotype has a count of ten or more. The gene calls are TRBV7-8 and TRBJ2-7, with TRBD2 identical over 9 bases. J was trimmed by 0 bases and V by 1 base; bases with no gene match: 4. The CDR3 sequence is 16 residues long. Per the germline V gene, CDR1 is SGHVS and CDR2 is FQNEAQ. The CDR3 DNA is TGTGCCAGCAGCTTAGGGACTAGCGAAAGCTCCTACGAGCAGTACTTC. Translated, it gives CASSLGTSESSYEQYF.

Comments on this clonotype: A much larger clone sits a single nucleotide away, making a read error possible. Given the absence of the conserved phenylalanine or tryptophan at the CDR3 end, a read error is likely. This chain links TRBV9 with TRBJ2-5; no reliable D call. Germline V lookup: CDR1 SGDLS, CDR2 YYNGEE. The CDR3 contains 13 residues. The V and J ends lost 1 base and 5 bases respectively, with 9 bases between them. CDR3 protein: CASSVSIGETQYS. In DNA form, the CDR3 reads TGTGCCAGCAGCGTAAGCATAGGCGAGACCCAGTACTCC.

Ten or more counts support this clonotype. The rearrangement joins TRBV29-1 to TRBJ1-5, with D tentatively TRBD1 (5 bases). Per germline, CDR1 SQVTM and CDR2 ANQGSEA. This CDR3 comprises 14 residues. Between the trimmed V and J ends, which lost 3 bases and 5 bases, there was a span of 14 bases. CDR3 loop: CSVEDEGGDQPQHF. The CDR3 DNA is TGCAGCGTTGAGGACGAGGGAGGGGATCAGCCCCAGCATTTT. The whole variable domain, remainder taken from reference TRBV29-1 and TRBJ1-5, is SAVISQKPSRDICQRGTSLTIQCQVDSQVTMMFWYRQQPGQSLTLIATANQGSEATYESGFVIDKFPISRPNLTFSTLTVSNMSPEDSSIYLCSVEDEGGDQPQHFGDGTRLSIL.